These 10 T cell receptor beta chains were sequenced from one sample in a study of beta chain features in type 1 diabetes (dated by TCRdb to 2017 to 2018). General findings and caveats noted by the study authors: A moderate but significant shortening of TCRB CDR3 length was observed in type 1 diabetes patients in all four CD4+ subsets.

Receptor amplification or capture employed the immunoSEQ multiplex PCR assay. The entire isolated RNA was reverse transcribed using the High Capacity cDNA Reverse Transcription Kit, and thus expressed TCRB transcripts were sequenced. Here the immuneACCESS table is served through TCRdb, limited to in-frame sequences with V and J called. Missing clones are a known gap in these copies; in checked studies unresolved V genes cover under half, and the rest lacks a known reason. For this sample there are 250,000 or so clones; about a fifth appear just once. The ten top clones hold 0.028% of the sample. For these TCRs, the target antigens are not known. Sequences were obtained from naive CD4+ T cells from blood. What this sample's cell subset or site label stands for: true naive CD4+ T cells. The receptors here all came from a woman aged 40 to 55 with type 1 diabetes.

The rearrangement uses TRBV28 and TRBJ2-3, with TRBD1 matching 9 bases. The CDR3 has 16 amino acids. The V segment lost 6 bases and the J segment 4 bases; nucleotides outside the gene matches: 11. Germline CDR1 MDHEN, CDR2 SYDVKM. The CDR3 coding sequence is TGTGCCAGCAGCCTACCGGGACAGGGAACCGCAGATACGCAGTATTTT. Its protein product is CASSLPGQGTADTQYF.

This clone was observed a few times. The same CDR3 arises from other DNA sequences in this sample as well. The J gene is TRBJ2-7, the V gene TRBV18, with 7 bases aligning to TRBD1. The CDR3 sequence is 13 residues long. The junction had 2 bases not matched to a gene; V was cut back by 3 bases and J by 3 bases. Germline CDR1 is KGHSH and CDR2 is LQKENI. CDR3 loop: CASSPDRNYEQYF. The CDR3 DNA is TGTGCCAGCTCACCGGACAGGAACTACGAGCAGTACTTC.

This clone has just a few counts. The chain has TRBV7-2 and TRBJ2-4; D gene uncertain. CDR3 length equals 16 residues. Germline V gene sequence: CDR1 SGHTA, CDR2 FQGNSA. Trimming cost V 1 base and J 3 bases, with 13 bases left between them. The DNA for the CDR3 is TGTGCCAGCAGCTTAGAGGCCAGATCGGGCAAAAACATTCAGTACTTC. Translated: CASSLEARSGKNIQYF. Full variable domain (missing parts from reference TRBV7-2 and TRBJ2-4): GAGVSQSPSNKVTEKGKDVELRCDPISGHTALYWYRQSLGQGLEFLIYFQGNSAPDKSGLPSDRFSAERTGGSVSTLTIQRTQQEDSAVYLCASSLEARSGKNIQYFGAGTRLSVL.

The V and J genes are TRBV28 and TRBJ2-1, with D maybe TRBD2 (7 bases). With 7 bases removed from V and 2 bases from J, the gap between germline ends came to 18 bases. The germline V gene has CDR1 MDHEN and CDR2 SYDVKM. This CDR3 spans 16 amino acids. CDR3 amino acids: CASTLGGARTYNEQFF. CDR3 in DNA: TGTGCCAGCACCTTAGGGGGGGCAAGGACCTACAATGAGCAGTTCTTC.

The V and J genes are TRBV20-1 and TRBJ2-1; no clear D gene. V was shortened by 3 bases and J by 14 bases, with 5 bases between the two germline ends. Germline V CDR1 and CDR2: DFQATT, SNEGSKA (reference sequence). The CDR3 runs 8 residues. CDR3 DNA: TGCAGTGCTAGTGTAGAGTTCTTC. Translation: CSASVEFF.

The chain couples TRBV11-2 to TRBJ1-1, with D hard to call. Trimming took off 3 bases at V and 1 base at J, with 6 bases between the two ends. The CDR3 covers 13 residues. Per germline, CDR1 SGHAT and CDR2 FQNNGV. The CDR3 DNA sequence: TGTGCCAGCAGCTTTGGTAGGAACACTGAAGCTTTCTTT. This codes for CASSFGRNTEAFF. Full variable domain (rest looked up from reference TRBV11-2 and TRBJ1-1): EAGVAQSPRYKIIEKRQSVAFWCNPISGHATLYWYQQILGQGPKLLIQFQNNGVVDDSQLPKDRFSAERLKGVDSTLKIQPAKLEDSAVYLCASSFGRNTEAFFGQGTRLTVV.

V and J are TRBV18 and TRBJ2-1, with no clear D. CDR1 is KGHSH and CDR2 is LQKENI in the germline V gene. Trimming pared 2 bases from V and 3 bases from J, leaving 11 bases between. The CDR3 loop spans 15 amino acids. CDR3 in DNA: TGTGCCAGCTCACCAATAGAGGAGAACTACAATGAGCAGTTCTTC. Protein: CASSPIEENYNEQFF. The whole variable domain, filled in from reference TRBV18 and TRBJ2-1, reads NAGVMQNPRHLVRRRGQEARLRCSPMKGHSHVYWYRQLPEEGLKFMVYLQKENIIDESGMPKERFSAEFPKEGPSILRIQQVVRGDSAAYFCASSPIEENYNEQFFGPGTRLTVL.

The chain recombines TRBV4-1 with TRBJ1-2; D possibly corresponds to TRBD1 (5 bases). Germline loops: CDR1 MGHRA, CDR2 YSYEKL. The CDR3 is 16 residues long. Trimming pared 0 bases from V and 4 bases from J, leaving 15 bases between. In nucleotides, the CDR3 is TGCGCCAGCAGCCAAGAGGGGACTCCTAGGACCTATGGCTACACCTTC. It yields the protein CASSQEGTPRTYGYTF.

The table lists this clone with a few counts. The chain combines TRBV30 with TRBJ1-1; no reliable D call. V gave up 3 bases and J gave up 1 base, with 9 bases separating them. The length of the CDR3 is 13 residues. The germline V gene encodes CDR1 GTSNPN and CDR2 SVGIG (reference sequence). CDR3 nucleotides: TGTGCCTGGAGACGGGGAGAGAACACTGAAGCTTTCTTT. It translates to CAWRRGENTEAFF.

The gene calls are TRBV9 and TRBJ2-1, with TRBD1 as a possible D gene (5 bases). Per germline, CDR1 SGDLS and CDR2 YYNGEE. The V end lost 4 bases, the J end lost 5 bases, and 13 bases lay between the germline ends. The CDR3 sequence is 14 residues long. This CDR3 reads CASSQWGNDNEQFF. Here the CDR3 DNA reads TGTGCCAGCAGCCAATGGGGCAATGACAATGAGCAGTTCTTC.